The present T cell receptor (beta chain) was sequenced within a study of T cell responses to AZD1222 COVID-19 vaccine. The protocol was immunoSEQ multiplex PCR, while the TCRdb copy is restricted to in-frame clones and leaves out a portion. This sample has 150,000 or so clones, with about 93% found just once. This TCR derives from an adult in good health. The source was peripheral blood, collected on day 0 of AZD1222 vaccination.

The CDR3 protein is CASSLSTGEQYF. CDR3 coding DNA: TGTGCCAGCAGCTTATCCACTGGCGAGCAGTACTTC. V and J are TRBV5-4 and TRBJ2-7; D is unresolved. The V and J ends lost 2 bases and 6 bases respectively, with 9 bases between them. The CDR3 contains 12 residues. Germline values: CDR1 SGHNT, CDR2 YYREEE (reference sequence).